What follows are 22 T cell receptor beta chains derived from one specimen sequenced in a study of beta chain features in type 1 diabetes. The sequenced template was cDNA made from the entire isolated RNA. The table came from immunoSEQ multiplex PCR; TCRdb's copy has only in-frame clones and leaves some out. In the table there are some 900,000 clones, around a sixth of which are singletons. The source material was naive CD4+ T cells from blood. The receptors here all came from a woman younger than 30 in good health.

The chain recombines TRBV6-6 with TRBJ2-4; unclear D gene. This CDR3 is built from 12 residues. Germline CDR1 MNHNY, CDR2 SVGAGI (reference sequence). Trimming removed 4 bases at V and 8 bases at J, with 9 bases between. CDR3 nucleotide sequence: TGTGCCAGCAGTTCAAACGGCGACATTCAGTACTTC. It translates to CASSSNGDIQYF.

CDR3 in DNA: TGTGCCAGCAGAAACAGGGGGGTTTACGAGCAGTACTTC. Translated: CASRNRGVYEQYF. The V gene is TRBV6-1, the J gene TRBJ2-7; 8 bases align to TRBD1. The junction had 5 bases not matched to a gene; V was cut back by 6 bases and J by 4 bases. CDR3 size: 13 residues. CDR1 and CDR2 from the germline V gene are MNHNS and SASEGT.

This clone was seen a handful of times. V gene TRBV7-9 combines with J gene TRBJ1-2; TRBD1 is a possible D gene (5 bases). The V and J ends lost 5 bases and 4 bases respectively, with 29 bases between them. Germline V lookup: CDR1 SEHNR, CDR2 FQNEAQ (reference sequence). This CDR3 spans 19 amino acids. The CDR3 sequence is CASSPPVGAFEPEIYGYTF. CDR3 bases: TGTGCCAGCAGCCCACCGGTCGGGGCCTTTGAACCTGAAATCTATGGCTACACCTTC.

J is TRBJ1-3 and V is TRBV9; no definite D call. Deletions cut 6 bases from V and 0 bases from J, with 10 bases between. Germline V gene data show CDR1 as SGDLS and CDR2 as YYNGEE. The CDR3 is made up of 14 amino acids. The CDR3 DNA sequence: TGTGCCAGCACCCCGGGGATCTCTGGAAACACCATATATTTT. Protein sequence: CASTPGISGNTIYF.

This clone was found a few times. This rearrangement joins TRBV7-9 to TRBJ2-3; maybe TRBD2 (5 bases). From germline, CDR1 is SEHNR and CDR2 FQNEAQ (reference sequence). The V end was cut by 2 bases, the J end by 6 bases, with 6 bases between. The CDR3 is 12 amino acids. The DNA for the CDR3 is TGTGCCAGCAGCTTAACGGGGGATACGCAGTATTTT. This encodes CASSLTGDTQYF.

The rearrangement joins TRBV6-5 to TRBJ2-7; tentatively, D is TRBD2 (5 bases). Trimming shortened V by 4 bases and J by 6 bases, and 16 bases separated the two germline ends. This CDR3 has 14 residues. CDR1 is MNHEY, CDR2 SVGAGI, per germline. The CDR3 DNA reads as TGTGCCAGCAGTTTGGACTCCGTAAGTCGCGAGCAGTACTTC. It translates to CASSLDSVSREQYF.

V is TRBV4-3 and J is TRBJ2-1; TRBD2 aligns across 12 bases. J was trimmed by 2 bases and V by 3 bases; bases with no gene match: 8. This CDR3 region has 18 residues. The germline gives CDR1 LGHNA, CDR2 YSLEER. CDR3 protein: CASSQTLAGGTTYNEQFF. DNA for the CDR3: TGCGCCAGCAGCCAGACCCTAGCGGGAGGGACCACCTACAATGAGCAGTTCTTC.

This clone was recorded at least ten times. V gene TRBV21-1 combines with J gene TRBJ2-6; the D call TRBD2 from the table was never checked on the DNA. TRBV21-1 is listed as a pseudogene. The CDR3 sequence is 14 residues long. CDR3 loop: CASKAHSGANVLTF. In DNA, the CDR3 is TGTGCCAGCAAAGCCCACTCTGGGGCCAACGTCCTGACTTTC.

V is TRBV4-3 and J is TRBJ2-7; no clear D gene. The CDR3 has 14 amino acids. Germline lookup yields CDR1 LGHNA and CDR2 YSLEER. Trimming took off 0 bases at V and 5 bases at J, with 11 bases between the two ends. In DNA, the CDR3 is TGCGCCAGCAGCCAAGATATGGCAGTAGACGAGCAGTACTTC. This codes for CASSQDMAVDEQYF.

The chain uses TRBV18 and TRBJ2-3; the D is unclear. From germline, CDR1 is KGHSH and CDR2 LQKENI. Trimming took 2 bases from V and 3 from J, leaving 12 bases between them. The CDR3 contains 15 residues. CDR3 protein: CASSPNRFGTDTQYF. The CDR3 DNA is TGTGCCAGCTCACCAAACCGTTTCGGGACAGATACGCAGTATTTT.

The V gene is TRBV28, the J gene TRBJ1-5; possibly TRBD1 for D (6 bases). The CDR3 covers 13 residues. With 8 bases removed from V and 4 bases from J, the gap between germline ends came to 12 bases. Germline V CDR1 and CDR2: MDHEN, SYDVKM. The CDR3 region is CASVDQGNQPQHF. CDR3 in DNA: TGTGCCAGCGTTGATCAGGGGAATCAGCCCCAGCATTTT.

This clone occurred a few times. The same CDR3 also results from other DNA sequences found in this sample. The chain links TRBV18 to TRBJ2-2, with unresolved D. The CDR3 has 13 residues. In germline, CDR1 is KGHSH, CDR2 LQKENI. Trimming took 3 bases from V and 0 from J, leaving 2 bases between them. Here the CDR3 DNA reads TGTGCCAGCTCACCCGCGAACACCGGGGAGCTGTTTTTT. Translated, it gives CASSPANTGELFF. The whole variable domain, remainder taken from reference TRBV18 and TRBJ2-2, is NAGVMQNPRHLVRRRGQEARLRCSPMKGHSHVYWYRQLPEEGLKFMVYLQKENIIDESGMPKERFSAEFPKEGPSILRIQQVVRGDSAAYFCASSPANTGELFFGEGSRLTVL.

The chain has TRBV6-6 and TRBJ1-3; D is unresolved. CDR1 is MNHNY and CDR2 is SVGAGI in the germline V gene (reference sequence). The CDR3 length is 14 residues. V lost 7 bases and J 0 bases, leaving 10 bases between the germline ends. The CDR3 sequence: CASKNINSGNTIYF. The CDR3, as DNA: TGTGCCAGCAAAAACATTAACTCTGGAAACACCATATATTTT.

This chain links TRBV2 with TRBJ2-5, with D uncertain. V was pared by 0 bases and J by 5 bases, with 10 bases between. In germline, CDR1 is SNHLY, CDR2 FYNNEI. The CDR3 sequence is 14 residues long. CDR3 region: CASSEAKRRETQYF. The DNA for the CDR3 is TGTGCCAGCAGTGAAGCCAAACGTCGGGAGACCCAGTACTTC.

Only a few counts were recorded for this clone. This sequence joins TRBV9 and TRBJ1-4; 8 bases align to TRBD1. The V gene's germline CDR1 is SGDLS and CDR2 YYNGEE. After removal of 3 bases from V and 7 bases from J, the junction contained 8 bases not matched to a gene. The CDR3 runs 15 residues. CDR3 region: CASSERTGFSEKLFF. The DNA of the CDR3 is TGTGCCAGCAGCGAGCGGACAGGGTTTAGTGAAAAACTGTTTTTT.

In its sample, this clone was seen a few times. The chain employs TRBV2 and TRBJ2-3; D not resolved. The CDR3 sequence is 17 residues long. The V gene lost 4 bases and the J gene lost 6 bases, with 23 bases spanning the gap. Germline values: CDR1 SNHLY, CDR2 FYNNEI. The CDR3 loop reads CASSGWAGQNTGDTQYF. CDR3 DNA sequence: TGTGCCAGCAGTGGCTGGGCAGGCCAAAACACGGGCGATACGCAGTATTTT.

The genes are TRBV11-3 and TRBJ2-1; 14 bases are shared with TRBD2. Germline loops: CDR1 SGHNT, CDR2 YENEEA. The CDR3 is 19 residues long. With 1 base clipped from V and 5 bases from J, the junction kept 10 bases outside the gene matches. The CDR3 DNA sequence: TGTGCCAGCAGCTTAGGGGGACTAGCGGGAGTTCGGGAACACAATGAGCAGTTCTTC. The encoded protein is CASSLGGLAGVREHNEQFF.

This sequence joins TRBV15 and TRBJ1-4; D perhaps matches TRBD1 (6 bases). V lost 6 bases and J 7 bases, leaving 12 bases between the germline ends. The germline V gene encodes CDR1 LNHNV and CDR2 YYDKDF (reference sequence). The CDR3 has 13 residues. The CDR3 DNA follows: TGTGCCACCAGTAGACAGGAGGCTGAAAAACTGTTTTTT. This sequence encodes CATSRQEAEKLFF.

The CDR3 DNA reads as TGTGCCAGCAGTTACTCACTCAATGAGCAGTTCTTC. Translating it yields CASSYSLNEQFF. The rearrangement joins TRBV6-6 to TRBJ2-1; D not resolved. The CDR3 is 12 residues long. Trimming removed 0 bases at V and 6 bases at J, with 3 bases between. Per germline, CDR1 MNHNY and CDR2 SVGAGI (reference sequence).

The CDR3, as DNA: TGTGCCAGCAGTTCCCCCGGGACAGGGTATCTTCAAGAGACCCAGTACTTC. It translates to CASSSPGTGYLQETQYF. The genes are TRBV28 and TRBJ2-5; TRBD1 matches at 9 bases. Germline CDR1 reads MDHEN; CDR2 reads SYDVKM. This CDR3 has 17 residues. The V gene end was trimmed by 4 bases and the J gene end by 2 bases; junction bases not matched to a gene: 11.

The table lists this clone with a few counts. The genes are TRBV9 and TRBJ2-3, with TRBD2 matching over 14 bases. CDR1 is SGDLS, CDR2 YYNGEE, per germline. V lost 4 bases and J lost 4; bases outside the gene matches: 5. The CDR3 has 16 amino acids. The CDR3 nucleotides read TGTGCCAGCAGCCCGGGACTAGCGGGAGCTGCAGATACGCAGTATTTT. It translates to CASSPGLAGAADTQYF.

This clone appeared a few times. The chain is built from TRBV11-2 and TRBJ2-7, with 7 bases aligning to TRBD2. In germline, CDR1 is SGHAT, CDR2 FQNNGV. This CDR3 has 17 residues. V dropped 4 bases and J dropped 3; count of bases not matched to a gene: 15. This CDR3 reads CASSSRALARHRYEQYF. CDR3 nucleotide sequence: TGTGCCAGCAGCTCAAGAGCACTAGCGAGGCACCGCTACGAGCAGTACTTC.